These 31 T cell receptor beta chains came from one sample sequenced in a study of Ad26.COV2.S vaccination and SARS-CoV-2 variants (TCRdb year 2021). The treatment or condition label, read with the paper, signifies: roughly 20 received Ad26.COV2.S at low or high dose, single or two shots; about 5 received placebo; per-sample allocation not given. For vaccine and placebo recipients, the sequenced repertoires came from samples collected on day 63 after the first injection. Library preparation used the immunoSEQ multiplex PCR assay. Drawn from immuneACCESS, this table holds only the in-frame rearrangements with V and J called that TCRdb kept. Clones are partly lost; checked studies trace under half to an unresolved V gene and leave the rest unexplained. Across this sample there are hundreds of thousands of clones, with about 88% seen only once. The biggest ten clones account for approximately 12% of the sample.

The sample consisted of peripheral blood, taken in a trial of Ad26.COV2.S vaccine versus placebo. The receptor source for this set is a person aged 18-65 years who received the Ad26.COV2.S COVID-19 vaccine or a placebo.

The V and J genes are TRBV2 and TRBJ1-2, with a tentative D call TRBD1 (6 bases). The V end lost 3 bases, the J end lost 4 bases, and 9 bases lay between the germline ends. Germline lookup yields CDR1 SNHLY and CDR2 FYNNEI. The CDR3 length is 13 residues. CDR3 region: CASSEVGAYGYTF. The CDR3 nucleotides read TGTGCCAGCAGTGAGGTGGGGGCCTATGGCTACACCTTC.

V usage is TRBV12-3 or TRBV12-4 and J usage is TRBJ1-2, with 8 positions matching TRBD1. Trimming took 5 bases from V and 4 from J; bases not matched to a gene: 3. The CDR3 contains 13 residues. The CDR3 spells CASSQTGAYGYTF. The CDR3 coding sequence is TGTGCCAGCAGTCAGACAGGGGCCTATGGCTACACCTTC.

This clone was picked up one time. The chain uses TRBV7-2 and TRBJ2-1, with 13 bases identical to TRBD2. Germline CDR1 reads SGHTA; CDR2 reads FQGNSA. The CDR3 totals 19 residues. Trimming removed 4 bases from V and 3 bases from J; junction bases left unmatched: 12. In nucleotides, the CDR3 is TGTGCCAGCAGCTCGGGACTAGCGGGGCTCTCGTCGGGCTACAATGAGCAGTTCTTC. Translation gives CASSSGLAGLSSGYNEQFF. Complete variable domain (other parts from reference TRBV7-2 and TRBJ2-1): GAGVSQSPSNKVTEKGKDVELRCDPISGHTALYWYRQSLGQGLEFLIYFQGNSAPDKSGLPSDRFSAERTGGSVSTLTIQRTQQEDSAVYLCASSSGLAGLSSGYNEQFFGPGTRLTVL.

The chain recombines TRBV4-2 with TRBJ2-4; TRBD1 agrees at 9 bases. Germline CDR1 and CDR2: LGHNA and YNFKEQ. The ends lost 0 bases at V and 8 bases at J; junction bases unmatched: 11. This CDR3 is 17 amino acids long. CDR3 DNA: TGTGCCAGCAGCCAAGATGAGGGGACAGGGTCCGAAGACATTCAGTACTTC. Amino acid sequence: CASSQDEGTGSEDIQYF.

This clone was found a few times. The chain joins TRBV4-1 to TRBJ1-3, with 9 bases aligning to TRBD1. The CDR3 length is 17 residues. Trimming cost V 0 bases and J 1 base; bases outside gene matches: 4. Germline values: CDR1 MGHRA, CDR2 YSYEKL. The CDR3 DNA reads as TGCGCCAGCAGCCAAGATATACAGGGGGCGTCTGGAAACACCATATATTTT. Translation gives CASSQDIQGASGNTIYF.

The CDR3 nucleotides are TGTGCCAGCAGCGTCCGGGACAGGGGGCTTAATTCACCCCTCCACTTT. Its protein is CASSVRDRGLNSPLHF. The chain has TRBV9 and TRBJ1-6, with 12 bases that match TRBD1. The CDR3 length is 16 residues. Germline trimming cut 2 bases from V and 6 bases from J; bases unmatched to any gene: 3. Germline lookup yields CDR1 SGDLS and CDR2 YYNGEE.

The rearrangement links TRBV19 to TRBJ2-5; D is possibly TRBD1 or TRBD2 (6 bases each). Looked up from germline, CDR1 is LNHDA and CDR2 is SQIVND (reference sequence). The CDR3 runs 14 residues. V lost 5 bases and J lost 5, with 15 bases in between. The CDR3 loop reads CASSSEGERETQYF. CDR3 DNA: TGTGCCAGTAGTTCGGAGGGGGAACGGGAGACCCAGTACTTC.

The V call is TRBV5-1, the J call TRBJ2-2; D is undetermined. CDR3 length: 12 residues. Looked up from germline, CDR1 is SGHRS and CDR2 is YFSETQ. Deletions cut 2 bases from V and 7 bases from J, with 6 bases between. CDR3 in amino acids: CASSLSGGELFF. The CDR3 DNA follows: TGCGCCAGCAGCTTATCGGGCGGGGAGCTGTTTTTT.

This clone was detected only once. This rearrangement joins TRBV6-6 to TRBJ2-7, with D perhaps TRBD2 (7 bases). Trimming took off 6 bases at V and 6 bases at J, with 18 bases between the two ends. The germline gives CDR1 MNHNY, CDR2 SVGAGI (reference sequence). CDR3 size: 14 residues. The CDR3 loop reads CASRPPGGRGEQYF. The CDR3, as DNA: TGTGCCAGCAGGCCCCCGGGGGGCCGGGGCGAGCAGTACTTC.

The V and J genes are TRBV29-1 and TRBJ2-7, with D hard to call. This CDR3 has 13 amino acids. V gave up 6 bases and J gave up 6 bases, with 18 bases separating them. Germline-derived CDR1 and CDR2 are SQVTM and ANQGSEA. This CDR3 is CSVATRQGTEQYF. For the CDR3, the DNA is TGCAGCGTCGCGACAAGGCAAGGTACCGAGCAGTACTTC.

The rearrangement links TRBV5-1 to TRBJ1-2, with D perhaps TRBD1 (5 bases). The length of the CDR3 is 15 residues. From germline, CDR1 is SGHRS and CDR2 YFSETQ. The ends were cut back, 0 bases at V and 1 base at J, with 10 bases in the middle. The CDR3 DNA reads TGCGCCAGCAGCTTGGGAGGGACGGGTAACTATGGCTACACCTTC. It codes for CASSLGGTGNYGYTF.

This chain uses TRBV19 with TRBJ1-6; TRBD1 matches 7 bases. Trimming cost V 1 base and J 10 bases; bases outside gene matches: 7. Germline V gene sequence: CDR1 LNHDA, CDR2 SQIVND (reference sequence). The CDR3 is 15 residues long. The CDR3 is CASSIGTGARSPLHF. In nucleotides, the CDR3 is TGTGCCAGTAGTATAGGTACAGGGGCAAGATCACCCCTCCACTTT.

This clone has only one observation. This chain uses TRBV7-2 with TRBJ1-2, with 8 bases aligning to TRBD1. The CDR3 totals 16 residues. Germline values: CDR1 SGHTA, CDR2 FQGNSA. With 0 bases clipped from V and 1 base from J, the junction kept 4 bases outside the gene matches. The DNA for the CDR3 is TGTGCCAGCAGCTTAGCGATCGGACAGGGTAACTATGGCTACACCTTC. Its translation: CASSLAIGQGNYGYTF.

The chain uses TRBV6-5 and TRBJ2-2, with D perhaps TRBD2 (6 bases). CDR1 is MNHEY and CDR2 is SVGAGI in the germline V gene. This CDR3 has 14 residues. The ends were cut back, 5 bases at V and 0 bases at J, with 7 bases in the middle. The DNA for the CDR3 is TGTGCCAGCAGTCGGGGGACGAACACCGGGGAGCTGTTTTTT. Its translation: CASSRGTNTGELFF.

This sequence joins TRBV4-3 and TRBJ1-2, with D possibly matching TRBD1 (6 bases). Trimming cost V 3 bases and J 8 bases, with 16 bases left between them. The CDR3 is 14 amino acids. Looked up from germline, CDR1 is LGHNA and CDR2 is YSLEER. The CDR3 spells CASSQIKGGSGYTF. CDR3 DNA: TGCGCCAGCAGCCAGATCAAAGGGGGGAGCGGCTACACCTTC.

The chain uses TRBV28 and TRBJ2-3, with 7 bases fitting TRBD1. The CDR3 spans 14 residues. CDR1 and CDR2 (germline): MDHEN, SYDVKM. V lost 3 bases and J lost 4; bases outside the gene matches: 4. CDR3 bases: TGTGCCAGCAGTTTCAGACAGGGACCAGATACGCAGTATTTT. This gives the protein CASSFRQGPDTQYF. Drawing the rest from reference TRBV28 and TRBJ2-3, the complete variable domain is DVKVTQSSRYLVKRTGEKVFLECVQDMDHENMFWYRQDPGLGLRLIYFSYDVKMKEKGDIPEGYSVSREKKERFSLILESASTNQTSMYLCASSFRQGPDTQYFGPGTRLTVL.

This clone was found once. This chain links TRBV7-9 with TRBJ2-1; TRBD1 matches at 7 bases. The ends lost 5 bases at V and 0 bases at J; junction bases unmatched: 4. The length of the CDR3 is 15 residues. Germline V CDR1 and CDR2: SEHNR, FQNEAQ (reference sequence). The CDR3 here is CASSARDSSYNEQFF. The CDR3 DNA reads as TGTGCCAGCAGCGCCCGGGACAGCTCCTACAATGAGCAGTTCTTC.

This CDR3 reads CASSRDRASEKLFF. Here the CDR3 DNA reads TGTGCCAGCAGTCGGGACAGGGCGTCTGAAAAACTGTTTTTT. The genes are TRBV27 and TRBJ1-4; 9 nucleotides line up with TRBD1. The V gene end was trimmed by 5 bases and the J gene end by 7 bases; junction bases not matched to a gene: 5. The CDR3 is 14 residues long. The germline gives CDR1 MNHEY, CDR2 SMNVEV (reference sequence).

The chain links TRBV7-9 to TRBJ1-1, with unresolved D. The germline V gene has CDR1 SEHNR and CDR2 FQNEAQ (reference sequence). V was trimmed by 6 bases and J by 1 base, leaving 6 bases between them. The CDR3 sequence is 12 residues long. This CDR3 is CASRSENTEAFF. The CDR3 DNA is TGTGCCAGCAGGTCGGAGAACACTGAAGCTTTCTTT.

This clone was counted once. The genes are TRBV2 and TRBJ2-3; TRBD2 matches at 10 bases. J was trimmed by 3 bases and V by 4 bases; bases with no gene match: 4. Per the germline V gene, CDR1 is SNHLY and CDR2 is FYNNEI. The CDR3 loop spans 15 amino acids. CDR3 in DNA: TGTGCCAGCAGTGCGCTAGCGGGGGTAACAGATACGCAGTATTTT. Encoded protein: CASSALAGVTDTQYF.

This chain joins TRBV3-1 (or the pseudogene TRBV3-2) and TRBJ1-4; D gene uncertain. CDR3 length: 12 amino acids. The V end was cut by 2 bases, the J end by 7 bases, with 5 bases between. CDR1 and CDR2 from the germline V gene are LGHDT and YNNKEL (reference sequence). The CDR3 coding sequence is TGTGCCAGCAGCCAACCCGGTGAAAAACTGTTTTTT. As protein: CASSQPGEKLFF.

The rearrangement links TRBV11-2 to TRBJ1-2; weak D call: TRBD1 (5 bases). Germline CDR1 SGHAT, CDR2 FQNNGV. The V gene lost 1 base and the J gene lost 7 bases, with 13 bases spanning the gap. The CDR3 is made up of 14 amino acids. The CDR3 sequence: CASSLAQAGGGYTF. DNA of the CDR3: TGTGCCAGCAGCTTAGCCCAGGCGGGGGGTGGCTACACCTTC.

This chain joins TRBV5-4 and TRBJ1-1; possibly TRBD1 for D (6 bases). The CDR3 sequence is 16 residues long. The germline gives CDR1 SGHNT, CDR2 YYREEE (reference sequence). Trimming pared 0 bases from V and 0 bases from J, leaving 12 bases between. CDR3 sequence reads: CASSLAGALMNTEAFF. CDR3 in DNA: TGTGCCAGCAGCTTGGCAGGGGCCCTCATGAACACTGAAGCTTTCTTT.

The chain links TRBV7-8 to TRBJ1-4; 7 bases agree with TRBD1. This CDR3 comprises 16 residues. V lost 1 base, J lost 3 bases, and 5 bases stayed unmatched. Germline V lookup: CDR1 SGHVS, CDR2 FQNEAQ. As DNA, the CDR3 is TGTGCCAGCAGCTTAGGGGGACAGCACGCTAATGAAAAACTGTTTTTT. Translated, it gives CASSLGGQHANEKLFF. Filled out from reference TRBV7-8 and TRBJ1-4, the complete variable domain reads GAGVSQSPRYKVAKRGQDVALRCDPISGHVSLFWYQQALGQGPEFLTYFQNEAQLDKSGLPSDRFFAERPEGSVSTLKIQRTQQEDSAVYLCASSLGGQHANEKLFFGSGTQLSVL.

The chain joins TRBV7-9 to TRBJ2-2; 7 positions match TRBD1. The V and J ends lost 4 bases and 0 bases, in that order; junction bases with no gene match: 11. This CDR3 region has 18 residues. Germline CDR1 is SEHNR and CDR2 is FQNEAQ (reference sequence). CDR3 sequence: CASSSRGDRPSNTGELFF. DNA of the CDR3: TGTGCCAGCAGCTCCCGAGGGGACAGACCCTCGAACACCGGGGAGCTGTTTTTT.

The chain recombines TRBV6-2 or TRBV6-3 with TRBJ2-2; no firm D call. Germline V gene data show CDR1 as MNHEY and CDR2 as SVGEGT. V shed 2 bases and J shed 6 bases, with 4 bases lying between them. The CDR3 is 12 residues long. The CDR3 region is CASSYTAGELFF. The DNA of the CDR3 is TGTGCCAGCAGTTACACGGCCGGGGAGCTGTTTTTT.

The V and J genes are TRBV4-3 and TRBJ2-6; D perhaps matches TRBD1 (6 bases). The germline V gene has CDR1 LGHNA and CDR2 YSLEER. There are 18 residues in the CDR3. V was cut by 2 bases and J by 4 bases, with 18 bases left in between. The CDR3 DNA is TGCGCCAGCAGCCAAAACCCCGACCAGGGGACCGGGGCCAACGTCCTGACTTTC. Amino acids: CASSQNPDQGTGANVLTF.

The rearrangement uses TRBV19 and TRBJ2-1; TRBD2 might be the D (6 bases). V lost 10 bases and J lost 6, with 19 bases in between. Looked up from germline, CDR1 is LNHDA and CDR2 is SQIVND (reference sequence). The CDR3 spans 14 residues. CDR3 region: CATSNRREVNEQFF. As DNA, the CDR3 is TGTGCCACCTCTAACAGGAGGGAGGTCAATGAGCAGTTCTTC.

The gene calls are TRBV7-9 and TRBJ2-2; D ambiguous. The V gene lost 3 bases and the J gene lost 5 bases, with 4 bases spanning the gap. Germline CDR1 SEHNR, CDR2 FQNEAQ (reference sequence). CDR3 length equals 12 residues. CDR3 in amino acids: CASSFGTGELFF. The CDR3 DNA sequence: TGTGCCAGCAGCTTCGGGACCGGGGAGCTGTTTTTT.

V gene TRBV3-1 (or the pseudogene TRBV3-2) combines with J gene TRBJ1-3; TRBD1 matches at 8 bases. Germline CDR1 LGHDT, CDR2 YNNKEL (reference sequence). V trimming: 2 bases; J trimming: 2 bases; junction bases outside the gene matches: 5. The CDR3 runs 16 residues. The DNA for the CDR3 is TGTGCCAGCAGCCAAAAAGGACAGGGCCCTGGAAACACCATATATTTT. Residues: CASSQKGQGPGNTIYF.

The chain links TRBV29-1 to TRBJ1-3; D gene uncertain. Germline V gene data show CDR1 as SQVTM and CDR2 as ANQGSEA. V was pared by 5 bases and J by 0 bases, with 11 bases between. The CDR3 contains 14 residues. The CDR3 sequence is CSVLAVNSGNTIYF. For the CDR3, the DNA is TGCAGCGTTCTAGCGGTTAACTCTGGAAACACCATATATTTT. The complete variable domain, with remaining parts taken from reference TRBV29-1 and TRBJ1-3, reads SAVISQKPSRDICQRGTSLTIQCQVDSQVTMMFWYRQQPGQSLTLIATANQGSEATYESGFVIDKFPISRPNLTFSTLTVSNMSPEDSSIYLCSVLAVNSGNTIYFGEGSWLTVV.